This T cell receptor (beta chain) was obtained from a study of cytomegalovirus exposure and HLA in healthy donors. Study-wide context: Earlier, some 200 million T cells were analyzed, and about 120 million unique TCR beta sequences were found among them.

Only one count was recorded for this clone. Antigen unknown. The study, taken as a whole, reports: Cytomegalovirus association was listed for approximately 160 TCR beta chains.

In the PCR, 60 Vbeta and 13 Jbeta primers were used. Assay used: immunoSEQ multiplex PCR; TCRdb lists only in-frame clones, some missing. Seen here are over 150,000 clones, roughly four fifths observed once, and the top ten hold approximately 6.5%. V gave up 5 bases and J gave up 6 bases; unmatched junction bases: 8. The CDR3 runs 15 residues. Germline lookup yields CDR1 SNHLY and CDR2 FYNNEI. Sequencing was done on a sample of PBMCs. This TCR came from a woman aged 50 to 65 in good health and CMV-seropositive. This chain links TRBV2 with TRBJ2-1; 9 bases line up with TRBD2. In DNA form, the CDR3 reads TGTGCCAGCAGTCAAGGACTAGCGATACGCAATGAGCAGTTCTTC. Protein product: CASSQGLAIRNEQFF.